This TCR beta chain is from a study of circulating and synovial CD4+ cells in juvenile arthritis. Some clones are missing from TCRdb's copy, which holds only in-frame ones; the method was immunoSEQ multiplex PCR. In the table there are about 32,000 clones, 93% of which are singletons. The CDR3 has 13 amino acids. The germline V gene has CDR1 WSHSY and CDR2 SAAADI. Trimming cost V 5 bases and J 2 bases, with 9 bases left between them. This clonotype was obtained from a human donor with juvenile idiopathic arthritis. The sample was CD4+ T cells from blood. The V and J genes are TRBV10-2 and TRBJ1-2; D is ambiguous. The CDR3 region has the DNA TGCGCCAGCAGTCTCAGGTCCAACTATGGCTACACCTTC. Residues: CASSLRSNYGYTF.